The source of this T cell receptor beta chain is a study of T cell responses to AZD1222 COVID-19 vaccine. Study results and limitations: Baseline serostatus was positive in only 5 to 7 AZD1222 recipients. When two AZD1222 doses had been given, Spike-specific TCR breadth and depth rose.

The method was immunoSEQ multiplex PCR; TCRdb's version includes in-frame clones alone and lacks a portion of them. The sample lists some 150,000 clones, about 85% occurring once. With respect to this clone: Its antigen remains unidentified.

This TCR was recovered from an adult in good health. The sample in question was peripheral blood, obtained on day 0 of AZD1222 vaccination.

CDR3 in DNA: TGTGCCAGCGTCGGGACTAGTGGACGAGATACGCAGTATTTT. It specifies CASVGTSGRDTQYF. The genes are TRBV28 and TRBJ2-3; TRBD2 matches at 8 bases. V shed 8 bases, J shed 5 bases, and the junction held 9 bases outside the gene matches. The CDR3 has 14 amino acids. CDR1 and CDR2 from the germline V gene are MDHEN and SYDVKM.